These 20 T cell receptor beta chains were all obtained from the same sample, sequenced in a study of blood T cell repertoires in COVID-19. The protocol was immunoSEQ multiplex PCR, while the TCRdb copy is restricted to in-frame clones and leaves out a portion. The table shows 40,000 to 55,000 clones, with approximately 82% occurring only once. The sample consisted of peripheral blood. These receptors came from a woman in her seventies with acute or convalescent COVID-19.

V usage is TRBV5-6 and J usage is TRBJ2-1; 8 bases match TRBD2. Trimming cost V 1 base and J 4 bases; bases outside gene matches: 4. CDR3 length: 15 amino acids. Germline V gene data show CDR1 as SGHDT and CDR2 as YYEEEE. The DNA for the CDR3 is TGTGCCAGCAGCTTGTGGAGCGGGAGTTACAATGAGCAGTTCTTC. It is translated as CASSLWSGSYNEQFF.

This sequence joins TRBV7-8 and TRBJ2-5; 7 bases align to TRBD1. The CDR3 is made up of 16 amino acids. J lost 2 bases, V lost 5 bases, and 11 bases had no gene match. Germline loops: CDR1 SGHVS, CDR2 FQNEAQ. The CDR3 loop is CASSVLPGTAQETQYF. Here the CDR3 DNA reads TGTGCCAGCAGCGTACTGCCCGGGACAGCTCAAGAGACCCAGTACTTC.

The chain carries TRBV6-5 and TRBJ2-7; 9 nucleotides match TRBD1. Trimming at V came to 7 bases and at J to 5 bases, leaving 9 bases not matched to a gene. CDR1 is MNHEY and CDR2 is SVGAGI in the germline V gene. The CDR3 contains 14 residues. The CDR3 sequence: CASTPGQGADEQYF. CDR3 DNA sequence: TGTGCCAGCACTCCGGGACAGGGCGCTGACGAGCAGTACTTC.

This clone was recorded a few times. V is TRBV19 and J is TRBJ1-4; D gene ambiguous. V lost 4 bases and J lost 1, with 22 bases in between. The CDR3 is made up of 19 amino acids. Germline-derived CDR1 and CDR2 are LNHDA and SQIVND (reference sequence). In nucleotides, the CDR3 is TGTGCCAGTAGTACCCACGGATCCGGGATGCTACGAACTAATGAAAAACTGTTTTTT. The encoded protein is CASSTHGSGMLRTNEKLFF.

This clone turned up a few times. The chain joins TRBV27 to TRBJ2-7, with D perhaps matching TRBD2 (6 bases). Trimming took 6 bases from V and 0 from J, leaving 12 bases between them. This CDR3 comprises 14 residues. Germline lookup yields CDR1 MNHEY and CDR2 SMNVEV (reference sequence). The CDR3 DNA reads TGTGCCAGCAGACCGGGACTCAGCTCCTACGAGCAGTACTTC. It encodes CASRPGLSSYEQYF.

The chain uses TRBV5-4 and TRBJ2-1, with 13 bases fitting TRBD2. J lost 6 bases, V lost 0 bases, and 0 bases had no gene match. Germline lookup yields CDR1 SGHNT and CDR2 YYREEE (reference sequence). The CDR3 totals 15 residues. The CDR3 DNA follows: TGTGCCAGCAGCTTGGGACTAGCGGGAGGCAATGAGCAGTTCTTC. Residues: CASSLGLAGGNEQFF. The whole variable domain, filled in from reference TRBV5-4 and TRBJ2-1, reads ETGVTQSPTHLIKTRGQQVTLRCSSQSGHNTVSWYQQALGQGPQFIFQYYREEENGRGNFPPRFSGLQFPNYSSELNVNALELDDSALYLCASSLGLAGGNEQFFGPGTRLTVL.

In DNA, the CDR3 is TGTGCCAGCAGCCTGGACAAGAATAATTCACCCCTCCACTTT. Translated: CASSLDKNNSPLHF. The genes are TRBV6-5 and TRBJ1-6; weak D call: TRBD1 (5 bases). Germline lookup yields CDR1 MNHEY and CDR2 SVGAGI. Deletions cut 6 bases from V and 5 bases from J, with 11 bases between. CDR3 size: 14 residues.

V and J are TRBV5-1 and TRBJ2-3; tentatively, D is TRBD1 (6 bases). The germline gives CDR1 SGHRS, CDR2 YFSETQ. V was shortened by 3 bases and J by 5 bases, with 13 bases between the two germline ends. The CDR3 extends over 14 amino acids. Here the CDR3 DNA reads TGCGCCAGCAGCTCGGACCAGGGGATAGATACGCAGTATTTT. Encoded protein: CASSSDQGIDTQYF.

This clone has only a few counts. V is TRBV19 and J is TRBJ2-7; maybe TRBD1 (6 bases). This CDR3 contains 15 residues. V was pared by 5 bases and J by 6 bases, with 20 bases between. From germline, CDR1 is LNHDA and CDR2 SQIVND (reference sequence). CDR3 in amino acids: CASSLDYRESAEQYF. The CDR3, as DNA: TGTGCCAGTAGTCTCGACTACAGGGAAAGTGCCGAGCAGTACTTC.

The rearrangement links TRBV18 to TRBJ2-5; 11 positions match TRBD2. The V segment lost 6 bases and the J segment 1 base; nucleotides outside the gene matches: 4. In germline, CDR1 is KGHSH, CDR2 LQKENI. This CDR3 region has 15 residues. Here the CDR3 DNA reads TGTGCCAGCTCGTCGGGACTAGCGGTCCAAGAGACCCAGTACTTC. It is translated as CASSSGLAVQETQYF.

The CDR3 nucleotides read TGTGCCAGCAGCTTAGGGGACAGGGCCCAGGGCACCATATATTTT. It specifies CASSLGDRAQGTIYF. The rearrangement links TRBV7-8 to TRBJ1-3, with 9 bases fitting TRBD1. The V gene end was trimmed by 1 base and the J gene end by 9 bases; junction bases not matched to a gene: 7. The CDR3 covers 15 residues. Germline lookup yields CDR1 SGHVS and CDR2 FQNEAQ.

This clone has more than one count but fewer than ten. This chain uses TRBV5-1 with TRBJ2-2; D ambiguous. Germline V lookup: CDR1 SGHRS, CDR2 YFSETQ. The CDR3 loop spans 14 amino acids. Trimming removed 1 base at V and 2 bases at J, with 6 bases between. The CDR3: CASSLTGNTGELFF. CDR3 nucleotides: TGCGCCAGCAGCTTGACTGGTAACACCGGGGAGCTGTTTTTT. Combining the CDR3 with reference TRBV5-1 and TRBJ2-2 gives the whole variable domain KAGVTQTPRYLIKTRGQQVTLSCSPISGHRSVSWYQQTPGQGLQFLFEYFSETQRNKGNFPGRFSGRQFSNSRSEMNVSTLELGDSALYLCASSLTGNTGELFFGEGSRLTVL.

The rearrangement uses TRBV6-5 and TRBJ1-6; 9 bases fit TRBD1. The germline CDR1 and CDR2 sequences are MNHEY and SVGAGI. The junction had 8 bases not matched to a gene; V was cut back by 5 bases and J by 9 bases. The CDR3 runs to 15 residues. As DNA, the CDR3 is TGTGCCAGCAGTCCTCTCACAGGGGGCTTTTCACCCCTCCACTTT. Amino acids: CASSPLTGGFSPLHF.

V gene TRBV19 combines with J gene TRBJ1-5; 8 bases match TRBD1. V dropped 6 bases and J dropped 0; count of bases not matched to a gene: 7. The CDR3 runs to 16 residues. Germline assignment: CDR1 LNHDA and CDR2 SQIVND (reference sequence). CDR3 loop: CASRTDTGGSNQPQHF. The CDR3, as DNA: TGTGCCAGTAGAACCGATACAGGGGGTAGCAATCAGCCCCAGCATTTT.

The chain joins TRBV15 to TRBJ2-7; TRBD1 matches 7 bases. This CDR3 is built from 14 residues. The V and J ends lost 7 bases and 4 bases, in that order; junction bases with no gene match: 10. Per the germline V gene, CDR1 is LNHNV and CDR2 is YYDKDF (reference sequence). CDR3 bases: TGTGCCACCAAGCCCTCGGGGACAGTGTACGAGCAGTACTTC. Translated, it gives CATKPSGTVYEQYF.

The chain is built from TRBV13 and TRBJ2-1; 13 bases fit TRBD2. The germline V gene has CDR1 PRHDT and CDR2 FYEKMQ (reference sequence). V gave up 3 bases and J gave up 9 bases; unmatched junction bases: 5. The CDR3 loop spans 15 amino acids. CDR3 sequence: CASSFGTSGISEQFF. CDR3 DNA sequence: TGTGCCAGCAGCTTCGGGACTAGCGGGATAAGTGAGCAGTTCTTC. The complete variable domain, with remaining parts taken from reference TRBV13 and TRBJ2-1, reads AAGVIQSPRHLIKEKRETATLKCYPIPRHDTVYWYQQGPGQDPQFLISFYEKMQSDKGSIPDRFSAQQFSDYHSELNMSSLELGDSALYFCASSFGTSGISEQFFGPGTRLTVL.

The chain is built from TRBV30 and TRBJ1-1; 10 bases are a match to TRBD1. The CDR3 has 16 residues. In germline, CDR1 is GTSNPN, CDR2 SVGIG (reference sequence). J lost 5 bases, V lost 2 bases, and 11 bases had no gene match. Written as DNA, the CDR3 is TGTGCCTGGAGTCTCCTTCCGGGACAGGGGTGGACTGAAGCTTTCTTT. This translates into CAWSLLPGQGWTEAFF. The full variable domain, with the rest looked up from reference TRBV30 and TRBJ1-1, is SQTIHQWPATLVQPVGSPLSLECTVEGTSNPNLYWYRQAAGRGLQLLFYSVGIGQISSEVPQNLSASRPQDRQFILSSKKLLLSDSGFYLCAWSLLPGQGWTEAFFGQGTRLTVV.

The genes are TRBV7-9 and TRBJ2-1; TRBD1 might be the D (5 bases). The CDR3 spans 16 residues. Trimming stripped 0 bases from V and 6 bases from J, with 15 bases between. The germline V gene has CDR1 SEHNR and CDR2 FQNEAQ (reference sequence). The CDR3 loop reads CASSLALGAAINEQFF. In DNA, the CDR3 is TGTGCCAGCAGCTTAGCGCTTGGGGCGGCGATCAATGAGCAGTTCTTC.

The chain links TRBV4-2 to TRBJ2-1; maybe TRBD1 (5 bases). V dropped 0 bases and J dropped 5 bases, with 17 bases sitting between them. CDR3 length equals 17 residues. Germline-derived CDR1 and CDR2 are LGHNA and YNFKEQ. CDR3 DNA sequence: TGTGCCAGCAGCCAAGATAGGGGCACAACCGGCAACAATGAGCAGTTCTTC. It is translated as CASSQDRGTTGNNEQFF.

The chain has TRBV13 and TRBJ2-7, with TRBD2 as a possible D gene (6 bases). The CDR3 has 19 amino acids. Germline V CDR1 and CDR2: PRHDT, FYEKMQ (reference sequence). V lost 5 bases, J lost 4 bases, and 30 bases lay in between. The CDR3 spells CASSQFTTTVGDSEYEQYF. The DNA for the CDR3 is TGTGCCAGCAGCCAATTCACCACCACCGTCGGGGACTCTGAATACGAGCAGTACTTC.